These 20 T cell receptor beta chains share one sample of origin, sequenced in a study of neoadjuvant nivolumab and ipilimumab in lung cancer. Profiling relied on immunoSEQ multiplex PCR, and the TCRdb table lists in-frame clones only, not all of them. The sample includes about 33,000 clones, more than 90% of them seen just once. This specimen was peripheral blood, taken after neoadjuvant nivolumab, alone or with ipilimumab, at or shortly before surgery. All receptors come from an adult with non-small cell lung cancer.

The genes are TRBV6-1 and TRBJ1-5; D gene ambiguous. Germline loops: CDR1 MNHNS, CDR2 SASEGT. V was shortened by 3 bases and J by 7 bases, with 19 bases between the two germline ends. This CDR3 has 16 residues. The chain's CDR3 is CASSDLMVGSQQPQHF. In nucleotides, the CDR3 is TGTGCCAGCAGTGATCTGATGGTGGGGTCCCAACAGCCCCAGCATTTT.

This chain links TRBV13 with TRBJ1-4, with TRBD1 matching over 9 bases. The V segment lost 5 bases and the J segment 8 bases; nucleotides outside the gene matches: 9. The CDR3 is made up of 15 amino acids. Per the germline V gene, CDR1 is PRHDT and CDR2 is FYEKMQ (reference sequence). CDR3 sequence: CASSHGQGIREKLFF. The DNA of the CDR3 is TGTGCCAGCAGCCACGGACAGGGGATCAGGGAAAAACTGTTTTTT.

The V call is TRBV7-8, the J call TRBJ2-2; D possibly matches TRBD1 or TRBD2 (5 bases each). Trimming left V 2 bases short and J 5 bases short, with 15 bases between. Germline V gene data show CDR1 as SGHVS and CDR2 as FQNEAQ. This CDR3 spans 16 amino acids. The DNA of the CDR3 is TGTGCCAGCAGCTTACAGACCGCGAGGGGTACCGGGGAGCTGTTTTTT. Translation gives CASSLQTARGTGELFF.

The V call is TRBV9, the J call TRBJ2-7, with TRBD1 matching 9 bases. The CDR3 spans 13 residues. The junction had 1 base not matched to a gene; V was cut back by 1 base and J by 5 bases. CDR1 and CDR2 from the germline V gene are SGDLS and YYNGEE. The CDR3 DNA reads as TGTGCCAGCAGCGTAAGGACAGGGGACGAGCAGTACTTC. Translation gives CASSVRTGDEQYF.

A single count supports this clone. The rearrangement uses TRBV7-9 and TRBJ1-4; 7 nucleotides agree with TRBD1. The germline V gene has CDR1 SEHNR and CDR2 FQNEAQ (reference sequence). V trimming: 5 bases; J trimming: 6 bases; junction bases outside the gene matches: 18. The CDR3 loop spans 18 amino acids. The CDR3 DNA reads TGTGCCAGCAGCGATTACCGATTAGACAGGGATTCGTATGAAAAACTGTTTTTT. Translating it yields CASSDYRLDRDSYEKLFF.

The chain recombines TRBV5-4 with TRBJ1-2; 9 nucleotides align to TRBD1. The length of the CDR3 is 16 residues. V lost 2 bases and J lost 8; bases outside the gene matches: 13. Per the germline V gene, CDR1 is SGHNT and CDR2 is YYREEE (reference sequence). The CDR3 DNA sequence: TGTGCCAGCAGCTTTAGCGGGGACAGGGAAGGGAGAGGCTACACCTTC. Translating gives CASSFSGDREGRGYTF. Drawing the rest from reference TRBV5-4 and TRBJ1-2, the complete variable domain is ETGVTQSPTHLIKTRGQQVTLRCSSQSGHNTVSWYQQALGQGPQFIFQYYREEENGRGNFPPRFSGLQFPNYSSELNVNALELDDSALYLCASSFSGDREGRGYTFGSGTRLTVV.

The rearrangement links TRBV10-1 to TRBJ2-5, with D possibly matching TRBD2 (6 bases). Germline-derived CDR1 and CDR2 are WNHNN and SYGVQD (reference sequence). The V gene lost 1 base and the J gene lost 7 bases, with 10 bases spanning the gap. The CDR3 runs 13 residues. The CDR3 is CASSELRGGTQYF. The CDR3 nucleotides are TGCGCCAGCAGTGAGTTAAGGGGAGGGACCCAGTACTTC.

The CDR3 DNA reads as TGCGCCAGCAAGGGACTAGCTGAGACCGGGGAGCTGTTTTTT. Its translation: CASKGLAETGELFF. The chain employs TRBV5-1 and TRBJ2-2, with 9 bases that match TRBD2. The CDR3 has 14 amino acids. Losses at the gene ends were 6 bases for V and 5 bases for J; bases not matched to a gene: 5. The germline V gene encodes CDR1 SGHRS and CDR2 YFSETQ. The full variable domain, completed using reference TRBV5-1 and TRBJ2-2, is KAGVTQTPRYLIKTRGQQVTLSCSPISGHRSVSWYQQTPGQGLQFLFEYFSETQRNKGNFPGRFSGRQFSNSRSEMNVSTLELGDSALYLCASKGLAETGELFFGEGSRLTVL.

CDR3 DNA sequence: TGCGCCAGCAGCTTTGCGGGAGACGGGGAGACCCAGTACTTC. Residues: CASSFAGDGETQYF. The chain links TRBV5-1 to TRBJ2-5; the match to TRBD2 covers 7 bases. The CDR3 is 14 amino acids. J gave up 5 bases and V 2 bases, and 6 bases lay outside the gene matches. CDR1 is SGHRS and CDR2 is YFSETQ in the germline V gene. Variable domain in full (rest from reference TRBV5-1 and TRBJ2-5): KAGVTQTPRYLIKTRGQQVTLSCSPISGHRSVSWYQQTPGQGLQFLFEYFSETQRNKGNFPGRFSGRQFSNSRSEMNVSTLELGDSALYLCASSFAGDGETQYFGPGTRLLVL.

The chain joins TRBV5-1 to TRBJ1-1; D might be TRBD1 (5 bases). Germline V lookup: CDR1 SGHRS, CDR2 YFSETQ. There are 15 residues in the CDR3. V shed 4 bases and J shed 0 bases, with 13 bases lying between them. The CDR3 reads CASSRDGFMNTEAFF. CDR3 nucleotide sequence: TGCGCCAGCAGCCGGGACGGCTTCATGAACACTGAAGCTTTCTTT.

The rearrangement links TRBV6-1 to TRBJ1-2; no reliable D call. The CDR3 has 14 amino acids. V lost 4 bases, J lost 8 bases, and 17 bases lay in between. Germline V lookup: CDR1 MNHNS, CDR2 SASEGT. The CDR3 protein is CASSASGLIKGYTF. The DNA of the CDR3 is TGTGCCAGCAGTGCGTCGGGCCTAATTAAGGGCTACACCTTC.

The chain carries TRBV18 and TRBJ1-3; 8 bases align to TRBD1. Germline lookup yields CDR1 KGHSH and CDR2 LQKENI. J was trimmed by 1 base and V by 3 bases; bases with no gene match: 11. The CDR3 runs to 18 residues. Here the CDR3 reads CASSPEVSGTGSGNTIYF. CDR3 DNA: TGTGCCAGCTCACCCGAAGTTTCCGGGACAGGATCTGGAAACACCATATATTTT.

The rearrangement uses TRBV7-9 and TRBJ2-1; 7 bases fit TRBD1. Trimming removed 4 bases from V and 0 bases from J; junction bases left unmatched: 6. The CDR3 has 16 amino acids. Looked up from germline, CDR1 is SEHNR and CDR2 is FQNEAQ (reference sequence). The CDR3 DNA reads TGTGCCAGCAGCTCAACGACAGGGAGCTCCTACAATGAGCAGTTCTTC. Protein: CASSSTTGSSYNEQFF.

The V gene is TRBV19, the J gene TRBJ1-5; D ambiguous. The ends were cut back, 2 bases at V and 5 bases at J, with 7 bases in the middle. Germline V gene lookup returns CDR1 LNHDA and CDR2 SQIVND (reference sequence). This CDR3 is 13 amino acids long. CDR3 nucleotides: TGTGCCAGTAGTATACAGAGGGATCAGCCCCAGCATTTT. It specifies CASSIQRDQPQHF. Full variable domain (remainder filled in from reference TRBV19 and TRBJ1-5): DGGITQSPKYLFRKEGQNVTLSCEQNLNHDAMYWYRQDPGQGLRLIYYSQIVNDFQKGDIAEGYSVSREKKESFPLTVTSAQKNPTAFYLCASSIQRDQPQHFGDGTRLSIL.

The rearrangement joins TRBV5-1 to TRBJ2-5; 7 bases are shared with TRBD1. The CDR3 length is 14 residues. V shed 4 bases, J shed 5 bases, and the junction held 8 bases outside the gene matches. The germline gives CDR1 SGHRS, CDR2 YFSETQ. The CDR3 region is CASSPERGRETQYF. In DNA form, the CDR3 reads TGCGCCAGCAGCCCTGAGAGGGGGCGGGAGACCCAGTACTTC.

The chain uses TRBV6-1 and TRBJ2-1, with a tentative D call TRBD1 (5 bases). Trimming removed 7 bases at V and 8 bases at J, with 12 bases between. This CDR3 has 12 amino acids. Germline V gene lookup returns CDR1 MNHNS and CDR2 SASEGT. The CDR3, as DNA: TGTGCCAGCAAGAATAGGGGATATGAGCAGTTCTTC. Amino acids: CASKNRGYEQFF.

This clone has a single count. The V and J genes are TRBV2 and TRBJ1-5; 7 bases fit TRBD1. In germline, CDR1 is SNHLY, CDR2 FYNNEI. The V and J ends lost 6 bases and 6 bases, in that order; junction bases with no gene match: 8. The CDR3 is 14 amino acids. The CDR3 region has the DNA TGTGCCAGCAGCCCCGACAGGGTTGGTCAGCCCCAGCATTTT. Translating gives CASSPDRVGQPQHF.

The chain carries TRBV7-8 and TRBJ2-7; 9 bases map to TRBD2. CDR1 is SGHVS, CDR2 FQNEAQ, per germline. V lost 0 bases and J lost 1; bases outside the gene matches: 10. The CDR3 spans 18 residues. CDR3 sequence: CASSLALSTSGLSYEQYF. The CDR3 DNA reads as TGTGCCAGCAGCTTAGCGCTCTCGACTAGCGGACTGTCCTACGAGCAGTACTTC.

The chain combines TRBV11-2 with TRBJ1-3; unclear D gene. This CDR3 is 14 amino acids long. Trimming pared 5 bases from V and 4 bases from J, leaving 12 bases between. Germline lookup yields CDR1 SGHAT and CDR2 FQNNGV. The DNA of the CDR3 is TGTGCCAGCAGCCTCCCGGGAGCCGGAAACACCATATATTTT. Protein product: CASSLPGAGNTIYF.

The DNA of the CDR3 is TGCGCCAGCCTGAACACAGATACGCAGTATTTT. Its translation: CASLNTDTQYF. The chain links TRBV5-1 to TRBJ2-3; D is unresolved. V gave up 7 bases and J gave up 2 bases, with 5 bases separating them. This CDR3 spans 11 amino acids. Germline V gives CDR1 SGHRS, CDR2 YFSETQ.